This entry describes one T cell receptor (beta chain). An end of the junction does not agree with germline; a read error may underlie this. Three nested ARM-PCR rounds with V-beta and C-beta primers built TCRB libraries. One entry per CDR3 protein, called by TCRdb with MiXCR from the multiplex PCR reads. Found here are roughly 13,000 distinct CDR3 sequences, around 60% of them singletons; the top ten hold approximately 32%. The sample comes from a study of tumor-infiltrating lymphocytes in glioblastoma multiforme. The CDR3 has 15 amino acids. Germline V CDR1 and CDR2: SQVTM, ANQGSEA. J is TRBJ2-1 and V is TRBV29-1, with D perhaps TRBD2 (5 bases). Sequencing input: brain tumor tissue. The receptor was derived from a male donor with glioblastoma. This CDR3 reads CIVATAESSYNEQFF. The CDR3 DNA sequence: TGCATCGTTGCCACAGCGGAGAGCTCCTACAATGAGCAGTTCTTC.